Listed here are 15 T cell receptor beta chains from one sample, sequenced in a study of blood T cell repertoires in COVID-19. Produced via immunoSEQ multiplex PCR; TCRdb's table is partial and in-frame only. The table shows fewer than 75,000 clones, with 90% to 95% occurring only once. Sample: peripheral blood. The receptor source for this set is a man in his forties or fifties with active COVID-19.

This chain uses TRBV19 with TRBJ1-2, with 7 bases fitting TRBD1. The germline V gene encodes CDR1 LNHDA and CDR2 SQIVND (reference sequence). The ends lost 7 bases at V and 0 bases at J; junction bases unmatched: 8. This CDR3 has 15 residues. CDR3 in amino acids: CASTRTGGPNYGYTF. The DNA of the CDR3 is TGTGCCAGTACCCGGACAGGAGGACCTAACTATGGCTACACCTTC. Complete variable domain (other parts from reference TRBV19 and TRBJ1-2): DGGITQSPKYLFRKEGQNVTLSCEQNLNHDAMYWYRQDPGQGLRLIYYSQIVNDFQKGDIAEGYSVSREKKESFPLTVTSAQKNPTAFYLCASTRTGGPNYGYTFGSGTRLTVV.

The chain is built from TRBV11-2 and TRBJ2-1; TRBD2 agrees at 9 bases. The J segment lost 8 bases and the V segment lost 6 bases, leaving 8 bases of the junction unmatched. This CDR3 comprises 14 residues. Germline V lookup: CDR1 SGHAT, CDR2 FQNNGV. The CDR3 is CASSLAGTPHEQFF. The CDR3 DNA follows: TGTGCCAGCAGTCTAGCGGGGACCCCACATGAGCAGTTCTTC.

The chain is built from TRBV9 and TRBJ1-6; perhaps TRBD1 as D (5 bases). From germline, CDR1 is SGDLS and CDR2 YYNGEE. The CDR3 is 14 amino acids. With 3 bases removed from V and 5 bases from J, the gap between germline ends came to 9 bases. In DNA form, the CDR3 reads TGTGCCAGCAGCGCACAGGACAATAATTCACCCCTCCACTTT. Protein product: CASSAQDNNSPLHF.

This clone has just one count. The CDR3 loop is CASSPGPIYEQYF. The CDR3 DNA is TGTGCCAGCAGCCCAGGGCCTATCTACGAGCAGTACTTC. The V and J genes are TRBV9 and TRBJ2-7; TRBD1 is a possible D gene (5 bases). The CDR3 sequence is 13 residues long. V lost 4 bases and J lost 3, with 11 bases in between. Germline V gives CDR1 SGDLS, CDR2 YYNGEE.

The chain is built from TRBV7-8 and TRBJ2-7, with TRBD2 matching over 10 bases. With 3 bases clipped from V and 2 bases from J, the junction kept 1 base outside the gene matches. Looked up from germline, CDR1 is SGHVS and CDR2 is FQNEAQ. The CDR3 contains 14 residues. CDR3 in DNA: TGTGCCAGCAGCTTCAGCGGGAGGGCCTACGAGCAGTACTTC. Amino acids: CASSFSGRAYEQYF.

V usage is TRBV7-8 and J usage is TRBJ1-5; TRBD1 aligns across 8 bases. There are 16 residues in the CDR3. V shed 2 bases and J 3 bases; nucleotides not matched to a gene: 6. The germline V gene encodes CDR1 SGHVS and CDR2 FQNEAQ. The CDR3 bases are TGTGCCAGCAGCTTACAGGGGGCCACTATCAATCAGCCCCAGCATTTT. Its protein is CASSLQGATINQPQHF.

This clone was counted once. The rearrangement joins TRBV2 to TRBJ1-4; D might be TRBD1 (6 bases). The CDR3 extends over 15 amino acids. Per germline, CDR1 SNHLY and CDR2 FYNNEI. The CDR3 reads CADRVGANDREKLFF. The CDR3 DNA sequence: TGTGCTGACCGCGTGGGGGCAAACGATAGGGAAAAACTGTTTTTT. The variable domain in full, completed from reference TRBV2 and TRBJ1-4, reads EPEVTQTPSHQVTQMGQEVILRCVPISNHLYFYWYRQILGQKVEFLVSFYNNEISEKSEIFDDQFSVERPDGSNFTLKIRSTKLEDSAMYFCADRVGANDREKLFFGSGTQLSVL.

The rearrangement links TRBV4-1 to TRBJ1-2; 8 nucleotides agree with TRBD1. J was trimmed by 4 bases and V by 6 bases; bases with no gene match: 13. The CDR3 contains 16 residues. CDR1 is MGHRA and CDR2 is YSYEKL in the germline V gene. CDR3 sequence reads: CASRQGAQTARYGYTF. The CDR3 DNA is TGCGCCAGCAGGCAGGGGGCCCAAACTGCCCGCTATGGCTACACCTTC.

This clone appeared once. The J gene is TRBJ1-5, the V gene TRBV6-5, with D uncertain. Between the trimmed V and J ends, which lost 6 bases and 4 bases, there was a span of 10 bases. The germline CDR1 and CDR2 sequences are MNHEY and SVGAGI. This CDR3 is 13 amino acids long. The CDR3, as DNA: TGTGCCAGCAGGCAAGAAGAGAATCAGCCCCAGCATTTT. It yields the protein CASRQEENQPQHF.

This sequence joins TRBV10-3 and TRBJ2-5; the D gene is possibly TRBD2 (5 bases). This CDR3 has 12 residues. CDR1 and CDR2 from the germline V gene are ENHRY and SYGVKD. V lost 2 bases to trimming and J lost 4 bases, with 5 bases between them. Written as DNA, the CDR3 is TGTGCCATCAGTGAGGGAGGAGAGACCCAGTACTTC. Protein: CAISEGGETQYF.

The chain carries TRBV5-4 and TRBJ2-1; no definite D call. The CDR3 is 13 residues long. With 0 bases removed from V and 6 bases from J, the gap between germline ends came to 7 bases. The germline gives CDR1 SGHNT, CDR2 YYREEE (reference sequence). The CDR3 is CASSLEQFNEQFF. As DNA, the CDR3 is TGTGCCAGCAGCTTGGAACAGTTCAATGAGCAGTTCTTC.

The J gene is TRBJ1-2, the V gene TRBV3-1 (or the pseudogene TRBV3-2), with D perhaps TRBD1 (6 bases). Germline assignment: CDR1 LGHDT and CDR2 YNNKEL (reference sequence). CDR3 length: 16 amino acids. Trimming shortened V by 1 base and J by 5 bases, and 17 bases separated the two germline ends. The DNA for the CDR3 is TGTGCCAGCAGCCAAGGCTCTCCGGGGGGCTTGTATGGCTACACCTTC. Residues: CASSQGSPGGLYGYTF.

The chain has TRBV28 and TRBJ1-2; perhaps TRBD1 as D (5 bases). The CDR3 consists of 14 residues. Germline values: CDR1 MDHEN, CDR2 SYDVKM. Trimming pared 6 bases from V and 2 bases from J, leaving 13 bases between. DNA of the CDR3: TGTGCCAGCAGCCGGGCGTACAGGAACTATGGCTACACCTTC. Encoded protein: CASSRAYRNYGYTF.

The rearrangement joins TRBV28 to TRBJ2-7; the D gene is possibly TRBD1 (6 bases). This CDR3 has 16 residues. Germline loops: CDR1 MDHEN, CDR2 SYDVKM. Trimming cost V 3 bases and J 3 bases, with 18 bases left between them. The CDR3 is CASSFSVVRTDYEQYF. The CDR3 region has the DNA TGTGCCAGCAGTTTTTCGGTAGTTCGGACAGACTACGAGCAGTACTTC.

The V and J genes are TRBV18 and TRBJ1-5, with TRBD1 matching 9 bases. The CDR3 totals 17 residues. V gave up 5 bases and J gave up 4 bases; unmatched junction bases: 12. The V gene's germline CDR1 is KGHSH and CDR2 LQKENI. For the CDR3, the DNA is TGTGCCAGCTCAGCTTACAGGGGGCTATCTAGAAATCAGCCCCAGCATTTT. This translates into CASSAYRGLSRNQPQHF.